The TCR beta chain described here comes from a study of T cells in Graves' hyperthyroidism and ophthalmopathy. Study-wide results and limits: Through a model of 13 V-J features, ophthalmopathy was separated from stable hyperthyroidism.

The sample holds many counts of this clonotype. Antigen unknown. V was clipped by 6 bases and J by 6 bases; unmatched bases: 9. Germline V gives CDR1 DFQATT, CDR2 SNEGSKA (reference sequence). CDR3 length equals 15 residues. Amplification of TCR beta CDR3 regions was performed using RNA transcripts as template. Primed by the HTBI set, a first-round RT-PCR was run on the TCR CDR3. From the multiplex PCR reads, TCRdb called clonotypes with MiXCR, one entry per CDR3 protein. The sample carries 300,000 to 450,000 distinct CDR3 sequences, about 17% recorded once. The specimen was blood. The clonotype originates from a woman in her twenties or thirties with Graves' hyperthyroidism that later progressed to Graves' ophthalmopathy. The chain employs TRBV20-1 and TRBJ2-2; 11 positions agree with TRBD2. CDR3 coding DNA: TGCAGTGCCAGAATAGCGGGGGGGCCTGCCGGGGAGCTGTTTTTT. Translation gives CSARIAGGPAGELFF.